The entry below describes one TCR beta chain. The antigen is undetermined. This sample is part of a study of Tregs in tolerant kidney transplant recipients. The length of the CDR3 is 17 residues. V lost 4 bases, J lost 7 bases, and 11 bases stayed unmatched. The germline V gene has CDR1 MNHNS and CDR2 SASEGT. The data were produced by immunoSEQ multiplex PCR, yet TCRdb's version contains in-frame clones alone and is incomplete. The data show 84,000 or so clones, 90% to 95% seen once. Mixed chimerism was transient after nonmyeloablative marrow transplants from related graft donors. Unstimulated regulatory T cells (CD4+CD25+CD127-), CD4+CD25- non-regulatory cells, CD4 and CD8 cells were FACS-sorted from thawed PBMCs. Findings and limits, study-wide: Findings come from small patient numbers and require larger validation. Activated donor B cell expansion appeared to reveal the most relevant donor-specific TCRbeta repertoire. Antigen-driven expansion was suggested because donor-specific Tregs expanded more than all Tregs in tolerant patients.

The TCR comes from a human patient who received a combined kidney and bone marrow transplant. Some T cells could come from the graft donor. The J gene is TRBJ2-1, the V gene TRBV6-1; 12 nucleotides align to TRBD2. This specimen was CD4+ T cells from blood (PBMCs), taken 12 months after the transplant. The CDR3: CASSGPSSGRGKNEQFF. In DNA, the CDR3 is TGTGCCAGCAGTGGCCCCTCTAGCGGGAGGGGTAAGAATGAGCAGTTCTTC.